Below, one TCR beta chain is given with its context. This specimen comes from a study of blood T cell repertoires in COVID-19. Whole-study context: Sites in the United States, Italy and Spain provided acute and convalescent COVID-19 samples.

Under the authors' procedure: Amplifying reference gene primers gave estimates of nucleated cell counts. The table came from immunoSEQ multiplex PCR; TCRdb's copy has only in-frame clones and leaves some out. Clonal size and the V and J genes are those of that table, whereas D and trimming came from the DNA. The repertoire holds some 48,000 clones, with roughly 87% as singletons. This CDR3 has 16 amino acids. Germline CDR1 and CDR2: MNHEY and SVGAGI. V shed 0 bases, J shed 4 bases, and the junction held 6 bases outside the gene matches. Sample: peripheral blood. The rearrangement joins TRBV6-5 to TRBJ2-3, with 8 bases aligning to TRBD2. The source is an elderly woman with acute or convalescent COVID-19. The chain's CDR3 is CASSYSASGGSDTQYF. CDR3 nucleotides: TGTGCCAGCAGTTACTCGGCCAGCGGGGGATCAGATACGCAGTATTTT.